The next 8 T cell receptor beta chains were all read from a single sample in a study of T cell responses to AZD1222 COVID-19 vaccine. Repertoires were generated with immunoSEQ multiplex PCR, while TCRdb's copy carries only in-frame clones and drops some. The top ten clones hold approximately 3.4% of a sample with some 150,000 clones, about 91% of them seen once. The sample in question was peripheral blood, obtained on day 0 of AZD1222 vaccination. Source of these receptors: an adult in good health.

The chain recombines TRBV15 with TRBJ2-7, with 7 positions matching TRBD2. CDR1 and CDR2 from the germline V gene are LNHNV and YYDKDF (reference sequence). The CDR3 runs to 15 residues. Germline trimming cut 8 bases from V and 6 bases from J; bases unmatched to any gene: 16. CDR3 sequence: CATVAGVIRGSEQYF. Here the CDR3 DNA reads TGTGCCACCGTTGCGGGAGTGATCCGTGGAAGCGAGCAGTACTTC.

This clone occurred once. V gene TRBV7-3 combines with J gene TRBJ1-3; D is possibly TRBD1 (5 bases). The V end lost 5 bases, the J end lost 0 bases, and 8 bases lay between the germline ends. The germline CDR1 and CDR2 sequences are SGHTA and FQGTGA. The CDR3 runs to 14 residues. The CDR3 here is CASSPGTSGNTIYF. The CDR3 DNA follows: TGTGCCAGCAGCCCTGGGACCTCTGGAAACACCATATATTTT.

V is TRBV28 and J is TRBJ2-1; the match to TRBD1 covers 9 bases. The germline V gene has CDR1 MDHEN and CDR2 SYDVKM. J lost 7 bases, V lost 7 bases, and 14 bases had no gene match. The CDR3 contains 16 residues. CDR3 DNA sequence: TGTGCCAGCACCCTATTGCCGGGACAGGGAGGGAATGAGCAGTTCTTC. Translated: CASTLLPGQGGNEQFF.

A single count supports this clone. This rearrangement joins TRBV6-2 or TRBV6-3 to TRBJ2-1; D unclear. The CDR3 contains 17 residues. CDR1 and CDR2 (germline): MNHEY, SVGEGT. V was shortened by 0 bases and J by 6 bases, with 18 bases between the two germline ends. CDR3 region: CASSYSNPLHPFNEQFF. The CDR3 nucleotides read TGTGCCAGCAGTTACTCCAACCCCCTACACCCCTTCAATGAGCAGTTCTTC.

This clone was found a few times. This chain links TRBV7-9 with TRBJ1-1, with D possibly TRBD1 on 6 matching bases. V lost 1 base and J lost 3, with 6 bases in between. The length of the CDR3 is 13 residues. Germline loops: CDR1 SEHNR, CDR2 FQNEAQ (reference sequence). CDR3 in DNA: TGTGCCAGCAGCTTAGAGGGGGACACTGAAGCTTTCTTT. This sequence encodes CASSLEGDTEAFF.

V usage is TRBV28 and J usage is TRBJ1-1; D gene ambiguous. The V end lost 2 bases, the J end lost 4 bases, and 20 bases lay between the germline ends. CDR3 length: 17 amino acids. Germline V gene lookup returns CDR1 MDHEN and CDR2 SYDVKM. CDR3 protein: CASSLVPGVGWGTEAFF. DNA for the CDR3: TGTGCCAGCAGTTTAGTCCCCGGGGTTGGGTGGGGCACTGAAGCTTTCTTT.

The rearrangement uses TRBV9 and TRBJ1-4; 10 bases are shared with TRBD1. This CDR3 is built from 15 residues. V lost 3 bases to trimming and J lost 6 bases; unmatched junction nucleotides: 5. Germline V gives CDR1 SGDLS, CDR2 YYNGEE. The CDR3 coding sequence is TGTGCCAGCAGCGGAGGGGGGACAGGGGATGAAAAACTGTTTTTT. It translates to CASSGGGTGDEKLFF.

The chain joins TRBV10-3 to TRBJ1-2; D might be TRBD1 (6 bases). The CDR3 runs 15 residues. V gave up 5 bases and J gave up 0 bases, with 13 bases separating them. Germline CDR1 is ENHRY and CDR2 is SYGVKD. CDR3 loop: CAISTGTTTNYGYTF. The CDR3 bases are TGTGCCATCAGTACCGGGACAACCACTAACTATGGCTACACCTTC.